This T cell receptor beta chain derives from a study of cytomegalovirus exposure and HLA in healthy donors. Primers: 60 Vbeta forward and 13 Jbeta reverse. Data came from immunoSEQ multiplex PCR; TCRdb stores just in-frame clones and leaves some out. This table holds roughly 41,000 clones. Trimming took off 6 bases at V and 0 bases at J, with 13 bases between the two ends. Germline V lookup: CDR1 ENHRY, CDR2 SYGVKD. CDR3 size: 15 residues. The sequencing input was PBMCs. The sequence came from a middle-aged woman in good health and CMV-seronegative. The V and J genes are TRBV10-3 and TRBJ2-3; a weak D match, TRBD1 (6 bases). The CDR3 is CAISFGQTSTDTQYF. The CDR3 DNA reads TGTGCCATCAGCTTTGGACAGACTAGCACAGATACGCAGTATTTT.